Presented here are 20 T cell receptor beta chains from one specimen sequenced in a study of tumor-infiltrating lymphocytes in oesophageal squamous cell carcinoma. TCRdb used MiXCR to reprocess the PCR reads, holding one entry per CDR3 protein. The data hold roughly 10,000 distinct CDR3 sequences, with 58% observed a single time. The sequencing sample was made of esophageal tumor tissue. Receptor source: a female donor with esophageal squamous cell carcinoma.

This chain connects TRBV28 to TRBJ2-7; D call uncertain. The end of the DNA fits TRBJ1-2 better, so the J call may be wrong. The CDR3 is 13 residues long. Germline-derived CDR1 and CDR2 are MDHEN and SYDVKM. CDR3 sequence: CASSRQANYGYTF. The CDR3 region has the DNA TGTGCCAGCAGCCGACAAGCCAACTATGGCTACACCTTC.

The V call is TRBV7-6, the J call TRBJ1-1; D not certain. Gene TRBJ2-2 matches the end of the DNA better, so the J call may be wrong. Per the germline V gene, CDR1 is SGHVS and CDR2 is FNYEAQ. This CDR3 comprises 14 residues. CDR3 nucleotides: TGTGCCAGCAGTATGGAACCCTTGGCCGGGGAGCTGTTTTTT. This sequence encodes CASSMEPLAGELFF.

This clonotype was seen a few times. V gene TRBV7-3 combines with J gene TRBJ2-3; 11 bases are shared with TRBD2. The CDR3 covers 16 residues. Germline loops: CDR1 SGHTA, CDR2 FQGTGA. J gave up 5 bases and V 2 bases, and 6 bases lay outside the gene matches. CDR3 protein: CASSLLAGGRGDTQYF. CDR3 nucleotides: TGTGCCAGCAGCTTACTAGCGGGGGGTAGGGGAGATACGCAGTATTTT.

This clonotype was seen repeatedly, ten times or more. This rearrangement joins TRBV4-2 to TRBJ1-1; D call uncertain. Trimming shortened V by 6 bases and J by 1 base, and 15 bases separated the two germline ends. The CDR3 sequence is 15 residues long. The V gene's germline CDR1 is LGHNA and CDR2 YNFKEQ. CDR3 protein: CASRRTPPGNTEAFF. Here the CDR3 DNA reads TGTGCCAGCAGAAGGACTCCCCCGGGGAACACTGAAGCTTTCTTT.

The chain uses TRBV7-3 and TRBJ2-5, with 12 positions matching TRBD2. Germline CDR1 SGHTA, CDR2 FQGTGA. V trimming: 5 bases; J trimming: 5 bases; junction bases outside the gene matches: 6. This CDR3 is 15 amino acids long. CDR3 nucleotides: TGTGCCAGCAGCCGAGGACTAGCGGGAATTGAGACCCAGTACTTC. Protein sequence: CASSRGLAGIETQYF.

This clonotype was detected a few times. This rearrangement joins TRBV7-9 to TRBJ2-5; D is unclear. The J call may not be correct, given that the DNA end is closer to TRBJ2-1. The germline V gene encodes CDR1 SEHNR and CDR2 FQNEAQ (reference sequence). CDR3 length: 14 residues. DNA for the CDR3: TGTGCCAGCAGCCCACAGAACCAGGTGCATGAGCAGTTCTTC. It translates to CASSPQNQVHEQFF.

The table lists this clonotype with many counts. J is TRBJ2-7 and V is TRBV18, with D tentatively TRBD1 (6 bases). The V end was cut by 3 bases, the J end by 6 bases, with 15 bases between. This CDR3 spans 14 amino acids. Germline V gene sequence: CDR1 KGHSH, CDR2 LQKENI. The CDR3 here is CASSPKRGSGEQYF. The CDR3 nucleotides are TGTGCCAGCTCACCTAAAAGGGGGTCGGGCGAGCAGTACTTC.

The chain employs TRBV2 and TRBJ2-1; D ambiguous. Trimming pared 6 bases from V and 2 bases from J, leaving 8 bases between. Looked up from germline, CDR1 is SNHLY and CDR2 is FYNNEI. The CDR3 has 13 residues. The DNA of the CDR3 is TGTGCCAGCAGAGTAAACCCCTACAATGAGCAGTTCTTC. It yields the protein CASRVNPYNEQFF.

In its sample, this clonotype ranks as medium-sized. The V and J genes are TRBV12-3 or TRBV12-4 and TRBJ2-3; D gene unclear. Trimming stripped 1 base from V and 5 bases from J, with 10 bases between. The CDR3 runs 14 residues. This CDR3 reads CASSLVAVEDTQYF. CDR3 coding DNA: TGTGCCAGCAGTTTAGTTGCGGTAGAAGATACGCAGTATTTT.

This clonotype was seen many times. V is TRBV19 and J is TRBJ1-2; D call uncertain. V was pared by 3 bases and J by 2 bases, with 4 bases between. The germline V gene has CDR1 LNHDA and CDR2 SQIVND (reference sequence). The CDR3 runs 12 residues. CDR3 region: CASSMANYGYTF. The CDR3 nucleotides are TGTGCCAGTAGTATGGCAAACTATGGCTACACCTTC.

The V and J genes are TRBV6-1 and TRBJ2-7, with D uncertain. The V gene lost 2 bases and the J gene lost 2 bases, with 4 bases spanning the gap. The CDR3 totals 12 residues. Germline values: CDR1 MNHNS, CDR2 SASEGT. CDR3 DNA: TGTGCCAGCAGTGAAATCCCCTACGAGCAGTACTTC. Its translation is CASSEIPYEQYF.

This clonotype has only a few counts. This chain links TRBV28 with TRBJ2-7; D is undetermined. The V end was cut by 6 bases, the J end by 4 bases, with 7 bases between. The CDR3 sequence is 11 residues long. CDR1 is MDHEN and CDR2 is SYDVKM in the germline V gene. The CDR3 DNA sequence: TGTGCCAGCAGCGAACGGTACGAGCAGTACTTC. The encoded protein is CASSERYEQYF. Supplemented by reference TRBV28 and TRBJ2-7, the full variable domain reads DVKVTQSSRYLVKRTGEKVFLECVQDMDHENMFWYRQDPGLGLRLIYFSYDVKMKEKGDIPEGYSVSREKKERFSLILESASTNQTSMYLCASSERYEQYFGPGTRLTVT.

This clonotype was counted ten times or more. The chain uses TRBV7-3 and TRBJ2-3; maybe TRBD2 (6 bases). V dropped 1 base and J dropped 4 bases, with 12 bases sitting between them. This CDR3 has 15 amino acids. Germline V gene sequence: CDR1 SGHTA, CDR2 FQGTGA. Here the CDR3 DNA reads TGTGCCAGCAGCTTAATCGGCGGGAAGGCAGATACGCAGTATTTT. This gives the protein CASSLIGGKADTQYF.

DNA of the CDR3: TGTGCTAGTGGTTTGGACAGGGTGAAAGAGACCCAGTACTTC. Translating gives CASGLDRVKETQYF. J is TRBJ2-5 and V is TRBV12-5; the D gene is possibly TRBD1 (6 bases). The V gene's germline CDR1 is LGHNT and CDR2 FRNRAP. Trimming stripped 1 base from V and 3 bases from J, with 9 bases between. The CDR3 has 14 amino acids.

The rearrangement joins TRBV28 to TRBJ2-5; no firm D call. Matching the DNA end better, TRBJ2-3 makes the J call doubtful. The CDR3 totals 14 residues. Germline V lookup: CDR1 MDHEN, CDR2 SYDVKM. CDR3 sequence (DNA): TGTGCCAGCAGTTTTGTTGCAGGCACAGATACGCAGTATTTT. Protein sequence: CASSFVAGTDTQYF.

Only a few counts were recorded for this clonotype. No conserved phenylalanine or tryptophan ends this CDR3, so it is likely a read error. The DNA is omitted, as the CDR3 cannot be located on it reliably, and the CDR3 follows TCRdb's listing. The chain couples TRBV7-9 to TRBJ2-3; the table's D gene call, TRBD2, was not cross checked with the DNA. The CDR3 adds up to 16 amino acids, both ends counted. Per the germline V gene, CDR1 is SEHNR and CDR2 is FQNEAQ (reference sequence). The CDR3 loop is CASSLGGGLYEQYFGP.

V usage is TRBV7-2 and J usage is TRBJ1-2; TRBD1 matches at 7 bases. This CDR3 comprises 14 residues. Germline V gene lookup returns CDR1 SGHTA and CDR2 FQGNSA. V trimming: 5 bases; J trimming: 4 bases; junction bases outside the gene matches: 7. The CDR3 sequence is CASSASGGSYGYTF. The CDR3 coding sequence is TGTGCCAGCAGCGCATCAGGGGGATCCTATGGCTACACCTTC.

In its sample, this clonotype was seen many times. The chain combines TRBV6-6 with TRBJ2-7; TRBD1 matches 7 bases. Trimming removed 2 bases from V and 0 bases from J; junction bases left unmatched: 4. The CDR3 has 15 residues. Germline assignment: CDR1 MNHNY and CDR2 SVGAGI (reference sequence). CDR3 residues: CASSYVAGGSYEQYF. The CDR3 region has the DNA TGTGCCAGCAGTTACGTGGCAGGGGGCTCCTACGAGCAGTACTTC.

This clonotype is deemed medium-sized (0.01 to 0.1%). The chain has TRBV6-1 and TRBJ1-5; weak D call: TRBD1 (5 bases). Trimming pared 6 bases from V and 3 bases from J, leaving 15 bases between. CDR3 length: 15 amino acids. Germline CDR1 is MNHNS and CDR2 is SASEGT. In nucleotides, the CDR3 is TGTGCCAGCAGAAGCGGGACGCAGATCAATCAGCCCCAGCATTTT. Protein: CASRSGTQINQPQHF.

This clonotype is a singleton in its sample. The rearrangement links TRBV6-1 to TRBJ2-2, with 8 positions matching TRBD2. The CDR3 has 16 amino acids. Germline V gene data show CDR1 as MNHNS and CDR2 as SASEGT. Unmatched junction bases numbered 4, after V lost 2 bases and J lost 2 bases. As DNA, the CDR3 is TGTGCCAGCAGTGAAAGGGCGGGGGGCAACACCGGGGAGCTGTTTTTT. Amino acids: CASSERAGGNTGELFF.